The 16 T cell receptor beta chains reported below all come from one sample, sequenced in a study of cytomegalovirus exposure and HLA in healthy donors. This table comes from immunoSEQ multiplex PCR, and its TCRdb copy is limited to in-frame clones, with some not included. The sample has about 190,000 clones; about 84% are singletons. The specimen was PBMCs. The receptors here all came from a young woman in good health and CMV-seronegative.

J is TRBJ1-3 and V is TRBV30, with a tentative D call TRBD1 (6 bases). Germline V lookup: CDR1 GTSNPN, CDR2 SVGIG (reference sequence). The CDR3 runs to 15 residues. V lost 2 bases, J lost 0 bases, and 11 bases lay in between. The DNA of the CDR3 is TGTGCCTGGAGTAGAAGGACAGCCTCTGGAAACACCATATATTTT. Translation: CAWSRRTASGNTIYF.

V is TRBV4-1 and J is TRBJ2-1, with 8 bases that match TRBD2. Germline trimming cut 3 bases from V and 8 bases from J; bases unmatched to any gene: 9. Germline CDR1 reads MGHRA; CDR2 reads YSYEKL. The CDR3 consists of 15 residues. This CDR3 reads CASSQTPSAGDEQFF. The CDR3 DNA reads TGCGCCAGCAGCCAGACTCCCTCAGCGGGAGATGAGCAGTTCTTC.

In this sample, this clone turned up a few times. Distinct nucleotide sequences in the sample also encode this CDR3. This chain uses TRBV18 with TRBJ2-7, with 7 bases identical to TRBD2. V was clipped by 0 bases and J by 3 bases; unmatched bases: 2. The CDR3 extends over 14 amino acids. CDR1 KGHSH and CDR2 LQKENI come from the germline V gene. CDR3 coding DNA: TGTGCCAGCTCACCACCAGCGGGAAGCTACGAGCAGTACTTC. It codes for CASSPPAGSYEQYF. Complete variable domain (other parts from reference TRBV18 and TRBJ2-7): NAGVMQNPRHLVRRRGQEARLRCSPMKGHSHVYWYRQLPEEGLKFMVYLQKENIIDESGMPKERFSAEFPKEGPSILRIQQVVRGDSAAYFCASSPPAGSYEQYFGPGTRLTVT.

This sequence joins TRBV5-4 and TRBJ2-1; D perhaps matches TRBD2 (8 bases). This CDR3 is built from 15 residues. The germline V and J ends were trimmed by 4 bases and 7 bases, with 18 bases remaining between them. CDR1 is SGHNT and CDR2 is YYREEE in the germline V gene (reference sequence). CDR3 sequence (DNA): TGTGCCAGCAGCCAGGGGGGTAGCGGGATTAATGAGCAGTTCTTC. Translating it yields CASSQGGSGINEQFF.

This sequence joins TRBV6-1 and TRBJ1-2; no reliable D call. CDR3 length: 15 residues. Trimming pared 5 bases from V and 4 bases from J, leaving 17 bases between. Germline assignment: CDR1 MNHNS and CDR2 SASEGT. Written as DNA, the CDR3 is TGTGCCAGCAGTCCCCCGACGGGGATAGGCTATGGCTACACCTTC. Its translation is CASSPPTGIGYGYTF.

The chain recombines TRBV5-1 with TRBJ2-5; 11 bases fit TRBD2. V lost 2 bases and J lost 12; bases outside the gene matches: 18. The CDR3 spans 17 residues. Germline V gene sequence: CDR1 SGHRS, CDR2 YFSETQ. The CDR3 DNA reads as TGCGCCAGCAGCTTACCAAAGACTAGCGGGACCCCAGACGGAAAGTACTTC. Residues: CASSLPKTSGTPDGKYF.

The chain couples TRBV11-2 to TRBJ2-7; 10 nucleotides agree with TRBD2. CDR3 length: 18 amino acids. CDR1 is SGHAT and CDR2 is FQNNGV in the germline V gene. J was trimmed by 7 bases and V by 5 bases; bases with no gene match: 20. CDR3 loop: CASSRTTSGIPKGWEQYF. CDR3 bases: TGTGCCAGCAGCCGTACTACTAGCGGGATACCCAAAGGTTGGGAGCAGTACTTC. Using reference TRBV11-2 and TRBJ2-7 for the parts outside the CDR3, the full variable domain is EAGVAQSPRYKIIEKRQSVAFWCNPISGHATLYWYQQILGQGPKLLIQFQNNGVVDDSQLPKDRFSAERLKGVDSTLKIQPAKLEDSAVYLCASSRTTSGIPKGWEQYFGPGTRLTVT.

As DNA, the CDR3 is TGCGCCAGCAGCCAAGTCGGTCAGGGTCCCAAGCAGTTCTTC. Translated: CASSQVGQGPKQFF. V usage is TRBV4-1 and J usage is TRBJ2-1; tentative D call: TRBD1 (5 bases). In germline, CDR1 is MGHRA, CDR2 YSYEKL. Between the trimmed V and J ends, which lost 1 base and 11 bases, there was a span of 15 bases. The CDR3 extends over 14 amino acids.

The chain uses TRBV5-1 and TRBJ2-3; 8 nucleotides match TRBD1. The CDR3 totals 16 residues. Germline V CDR1 and CDR2: SGHRS, YFSETQ. Trimming cost V 4 bases and J 0 bases; bases outside gene matches: 7. The CDR3 sequence: CASSPGTGTSTDTQYF. The CDR3 coding sequence is TGCGCCAGCAGCCCGGGGACAGGAACTAGCACAGATACGCAGTATTTT.

The chain recombines TRBV11-2 with TRBJ2-7, with D maybe TRBD1 (6 bases). The CDR3 totals 13 residues. V shed 5 bases and J shed 7 bases, with 15 bases lying between them. Germline assignment: CDR1 SGHAT and CDR2 FQNNGV. CDR3 loop: CASSHGLTGEQYF. CDR3 coding DNA: TGTGCCAGCAGCCACGGCCTAACAGGGGAGCAGTACTTC.

This chain joins TRBV10-1 and TRBJ2-2; tentative D call: TRBD2 (6 bases). There are 13 residues in the CDR3. CDR1 WNHNN and CDR2 SYGVQD come from the germline V gene (reference sequence). V lost 3 bases and J 6 bases, leaving 8 bases between the germline ends. The CDR3 region is CASSESGSGELFF. The CDR3 DNA follows: TGCGCCAGCAGTGAAAGCGGGTCCGGGGAGCTGTTTTTT.

The CDR3 loop reads CASSVSFGGVIGEKLFF. The CDR3, as DNA: TGTGCCAGCAGCGTATCTTTTGGGGGGGTTATCGGTGAAAAACTGTTTTTT. The chain uses TRBV9 and TRBJ1-4, with D tentatively TRBD1 (5 bases). CDR1 is SGDLS, CDR2 YYNGEE, per germline. Trimming left V 1 base short and J 7 bases short, with 20 bases between. The CDR3 is 17 amino acids.

V usage is TRBV29-1 and J usage is TRBJ1-2; D not certain. Germline-derived CDR1 and CDR2 are SQVTM and ANQGSEA. The CDR3 spans 15 residues. Deletions cut 0 bases from V and 7 bases from J, with 18 bases between. CDR3 bases: TGCAGCGTTGAAGAATGGCAGGCTCGCGCTCCTGGCTACACCTTC. As protein: CSVEEWQARAPGYTF.

The chain combines TRBV11-2 with TRBJ2-7, with 9 nucleotides matching TRBD1. This CDR3 is 15 amino acids long. Germline V gives CDR1 SGHAT, CDR2 FQNNGV. J lost 7 bases, V lost 5 bases, and 12 bases had no gene match. CDR3 in amino acids: CASSRWDRVVQEQYF. The CDR3 nucleotides are TGTGCCAGCAGCCGTTGGGACAGGGTAGTTCAAGAGCAGTACTTC.

The chain has TRBV6-5 and TRBJ2-7; a weak D match, TRBD1 (5 bases). Per the germline V gene, CDR1 is MNHEY and CDR2 is SVGAGI. The germline V and J ends were trimmed by 7 bases and 6 bases, with 16 bases remaining between them. The CDR3 length is 13 residues. The CDR3 DNA follows: TGTGCCAGCAACGTACCAGGGTTTGCCGAGCAGTACTTC. Translated: CASNVPGFAEQYF.

The chain couples TRBV10-3 to TRBJ1-6; no clear D gene. V was clipped by 11 bases and J by 8 bases, with 19 bases between them. CDR3 length equals 14 residues. Germline V gives CDR1 ENHRY, CDR2 SYGVKD. In nucleotides, the CDR3 is TGTGCCGCCGCGGGCGCGGCACTCCATTCACCCCTCCACTTT. Protein: CAAAGAALHSPLHF.